A selection of T cell receptor beta chains follows, all from one sample in a study of blood T cell repertoires in COVID-19. Assay: immunoSEQ multiplex PCR; the TCRdb copy retains only in-frame clones and omits some. Of fewer than 300,000 clones listed, 85% to 90% were seen once; the top ten hold around 0.88%. The sequenced sample was peripheral blood. The receptors originated from a man under 40 with acute or convalescent COVID-19. Both conserved end residues are part of each CDR3. Fields, in order: CDR3 protein, V gene, J gene.

CDR3 protein: CASSPGTGRYEQFF; V gene: TRBV18; J gene: TRBJ2-1
CDR3 protein: CASSYPGQGANVLTF; V gene: TRBV7-2; J gene: TRBJ2-6
CDR3 protein: CASSLTGTGGNQPQHF; V gene: TRBV18; J gene: TRBJ1-5
CDR3 protein: CASSQFSGGANEQFF; V gene: TRBV3-1/TRBV3-2; J gene: TRBJ2-1
CDR3 protein: CASSDGLAGVEQYF; V gene: TRBV6-1; J gene: TRBJ2-7
CDR3 protein: CASRPGARQDYEQYF; V gene: TRBV19; J gene: TRBJ2-7
CDR3 protein: CAMLSYEQYF; V gene: TRBV6-7; J gene: TRBJ2-7
CDR3 protein: CASSIAAVQGRGYTF; V gene: TRBV19; J gene: TRBJ1-2
CDR3 protein: CASSLIPSGGYGYTF; V gene: TRBV5-1; J gene: TRBJ1-2
CDR3 protein: CASSPPPGNEQYF; V gene: TRBV18; J gene: TRBJ2-7
CDR3 protein: CASRASGRPTDTQYF; V gene: TRBV7-2; J gene: TRBJ2-3
CDR3 protein: CASSLFVNNEQFF; V gene: TRBV5-8; J gene: TRBJ2-1
CDR3 protein: CASRRAETQYF; V gene: TRBV12-3/TRBV12-4; J gene: TRBJ2-5
CDR3 protein: CASSQDSGVSEKLFF; V gene: TRBV4-2; J gene: TRBJ1-4
CDR3 protein: CASRGTGRNSPLHF; V gene: TRBV27; J gene: TRBJ1-6
CDR3 protein: CASSPAGTGELFF; V gene: TRBV18; J gene: TRBJ2-2
CDR3 protein: CASSYGGSGSYEQYF; V gene: TRBV5-1; J gene: TRBJ2-7
CDR3 protein: CASSYQGEGAQGYTF; V gene: TRBV6-6; J gene: TRBJ1-2
CDR3 protein: CASSSRGSTYEQYF; V gene: TRBV28; J gene: TRBJ2-7
CDR3 protein: CASSVGWASGTIQSYEQYF; V gene: TRBV5-1; J gene: TRBJ2-7
CDR3 protein: CASSISRGQNTEAFF; V gene: TRBV19; J gene: TRBJ1-1
CDR3 protein: CASRLTGTNTEAFF; V gene: TRBV19; J gene: TRBJ1-1
CDR3 protein: CASSAQILGTGGIFF; V gene: TRBV27; J gene: TRBJ2-1
CDR3 protein: CASSSDRIDTGELFF; V gene: TRBV7-9; J gene: TRBJ2-2
CDR3 protein: CASSLPRDRGVYGYTF; V gene: TRBV27; J gene: TRBJ1-2
CDR3 protein: CASSPGWTGLSPLHF; V gene: TRBV7-2; J gene: TRBJ1-6
CDR3 protein: CASSEFMNTEAFF; V gene: TRBV6-1; J gene: TRBJ1-1
CDR3 protein: CASSLSYSTLSGNEQFF; V gene: TRBV7-3; J gene: TRBJ2-1
CDR3 protein: CASSLVSGGKDTQYF; V gene: TRBV5-1; J gene: TRBJ2-3
CDR3 protein: CASKLTGSTGELFF; V gene: TRBV6-5; J gene: TRBJ2-2
CDR3 protein: CASSRSPGGYQETQYF; V gene: TRBV5-1; J gene: TRBJ2-5
CDR3 protein: CASSGRDNSNYGYTF; V gene: TRBV7-8; J gene: TRBJ1-2
CDR3 protein: CASSPPSVYGYTF; V gene: TRBV28; J gene: TRBJ1-2
CDR3 protein: CASSSTGTVGTNEKLFF; V gene: TRBV5-1; J gene: TRBJ1-4
CDR3 protein: CAWSVLGGPDNSPLHF; V gene: TRBV30; J gene: TRBJ1-6
CDR3 protein: CASSLFMGHEAFF; V gene: TRBV27; J gene: TRBJ1-1
CDR3 protein: CASSAQLTGGYGYTF; V gene: TRBV11-1; J gene: TRBJ1-2
CDR3 protein: CASRQGNNEKLFF; V gene: TRBV28; J gene: TRBJ1-4
CDR3 protein: CASSDSTTGLAFEQYF; V gene: TRBV5-4; J gene: TRBJ2-7
CDR3 protein: CASSRTRGGYEQYF; V gene: TRBV3-1/TRBV3-2; J gene: TRBJ2-7
CDR3 protein: CASSPNMRGAEQYF; V gene: TRBV5-6; J gene: TRBJ2-7
CDR3 protein: CAWSRGQGGIGGNQPQHF; V gene: TRBV30; J gene: TRBJ1-5
CDR3 protein: CASSEGVGVPYEQYF; V gene: TRBV10-1; J gene: TRBJ2-7
CDR3 protein: CASSQKTGGGSPLHF; V gene: TRBV3-1/TRBV3-2; J gene: TRBJ1-6
CDR3 protein: CASSTGESSYNSPLHF; V gene: TRBV9; J gene: TRBJ1-6
CDR3 protein: CASSSPGGASPDTQYF; V gene: TRBV19; J gene: TRBJ2-3